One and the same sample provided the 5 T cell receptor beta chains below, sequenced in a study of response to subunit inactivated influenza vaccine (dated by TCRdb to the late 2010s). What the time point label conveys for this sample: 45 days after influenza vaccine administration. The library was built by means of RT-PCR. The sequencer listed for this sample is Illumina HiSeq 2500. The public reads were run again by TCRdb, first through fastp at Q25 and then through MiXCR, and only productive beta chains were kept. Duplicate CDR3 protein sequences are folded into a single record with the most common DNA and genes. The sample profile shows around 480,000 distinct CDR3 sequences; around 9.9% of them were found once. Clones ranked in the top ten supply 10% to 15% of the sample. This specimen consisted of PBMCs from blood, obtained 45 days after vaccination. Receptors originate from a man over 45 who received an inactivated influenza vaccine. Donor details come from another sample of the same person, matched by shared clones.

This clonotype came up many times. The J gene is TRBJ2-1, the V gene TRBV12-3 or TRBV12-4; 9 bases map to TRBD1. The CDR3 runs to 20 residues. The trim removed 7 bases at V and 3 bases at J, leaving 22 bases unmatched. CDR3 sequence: CASTHPGARDRGIYYNEQFF. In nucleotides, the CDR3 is TGTGCCAGCACCCACCCCGGGGCCAGAGACAGGGGGATTTACTACAATGAGCAGTTCTTC.

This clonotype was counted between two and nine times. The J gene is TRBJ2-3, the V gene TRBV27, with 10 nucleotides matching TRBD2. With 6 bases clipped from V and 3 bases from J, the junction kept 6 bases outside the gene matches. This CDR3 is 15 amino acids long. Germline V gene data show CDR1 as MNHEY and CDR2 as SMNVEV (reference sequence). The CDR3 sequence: CASRHPSGRTDTQYF. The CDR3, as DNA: TGTGCCAGCAGGCACCCTAGCGGGAGAACAGATACGCAGTATTTT.

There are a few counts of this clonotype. CDR3 in DNA: TGTGCCAGCAAGCAAGGTGGAGCTAATGAAAAACTGTTTTTT. It yields the protein CASKQGGANEKLFF. The chain recombines TRBV5-5 with TRBJ1-4; the D is unclear. CDR1 is SGHKS and CDR2 is YYEKEE in the germline V gene (reference sequence). The CDR3 consists of 14 residues. Trimming shortened V by 6 bases and J by 3 bases, and 12 bases separated the two germline ends.

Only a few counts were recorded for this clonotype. In DNA, the CDR3 is TGTGCCAGCAGCTACGACAGGGTCAATGAGCAGTTCTTC. This sequence encodes CASSYDRVNEQFF. This chain uses TRBV7-3 with TRBJ2-1; 7 bases fit TRBD1. Germline V gene sequence: CDR1 SGHTA, CDR2 FQGTGA. This CDR3 comprises 13 residues. J gave up 6 bases and V 4 bases, and 3 bases lay outside the gene matches.

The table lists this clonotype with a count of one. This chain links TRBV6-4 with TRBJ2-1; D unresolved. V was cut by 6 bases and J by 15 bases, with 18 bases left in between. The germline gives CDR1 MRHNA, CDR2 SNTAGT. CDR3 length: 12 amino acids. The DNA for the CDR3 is TGTGCCAGCAGCGACCTCCCCCTTCGTCGGTTCTTC. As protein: CASSDLPLRRFF.